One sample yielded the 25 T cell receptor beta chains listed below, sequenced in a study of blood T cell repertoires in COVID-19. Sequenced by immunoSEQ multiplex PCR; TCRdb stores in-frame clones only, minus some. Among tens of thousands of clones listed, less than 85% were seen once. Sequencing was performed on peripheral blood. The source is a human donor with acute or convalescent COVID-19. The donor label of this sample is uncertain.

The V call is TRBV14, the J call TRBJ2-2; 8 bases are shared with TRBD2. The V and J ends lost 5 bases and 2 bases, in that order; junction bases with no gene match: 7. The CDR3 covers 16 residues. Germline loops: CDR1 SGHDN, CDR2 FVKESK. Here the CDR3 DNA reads TGTGCCAGCAGCTTCGGGACTAGACCCAACACCGGGGAGCTGTTTTTT. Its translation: CASSFGTRPNTGELFF.

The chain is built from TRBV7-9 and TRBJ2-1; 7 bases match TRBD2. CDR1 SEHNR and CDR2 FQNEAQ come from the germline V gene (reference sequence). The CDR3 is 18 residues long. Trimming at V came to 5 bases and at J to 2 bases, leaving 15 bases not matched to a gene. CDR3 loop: CASSLTIREGGAYNEQFF. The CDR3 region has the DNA TGTGCCAGCAGCCTAACAATAAGGGAGGGAGGAGCCTACAATGAGCAGTTCTTC. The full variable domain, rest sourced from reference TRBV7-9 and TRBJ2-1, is DTGVSQNPRHKITKRGQNVTFRCDPISEHNRLYWYRQTLGQGPEFLTYFQNEAQLEKSRLLSDRFSAERPKGSFSTLEIQRTEQGDSAMYLCASSLTIREGGAYNEQFFGPGTRLTVL.

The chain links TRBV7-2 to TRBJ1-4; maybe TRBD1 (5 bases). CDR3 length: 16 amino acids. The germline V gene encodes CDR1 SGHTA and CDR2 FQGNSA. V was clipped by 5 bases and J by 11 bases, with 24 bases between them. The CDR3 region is CASSTRPGLLMGKLFF. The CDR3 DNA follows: TGTGCCAGCAGCACCCGGCCAGGGTTACTGATGGGGAAACTGTTTTTT.

This CDR3 is CASSSQGLAGTNEQFF. The CDR3 DNA reads TGTGCCAGCAGTTCACAGGGACTAGCGGGAACCAATGAGCAGTTCTTC. The chain is built from TRBV28 and TRBJ2-1; 13 bases are a match to TRBD2. The CDR3 sequence is 16 residues long. CDR1 and CDR2 (germline): MDHEN, SYDVKM. Trimming removed 4 bases from V and 6 bases from J; junction bases left unmatched: 6.

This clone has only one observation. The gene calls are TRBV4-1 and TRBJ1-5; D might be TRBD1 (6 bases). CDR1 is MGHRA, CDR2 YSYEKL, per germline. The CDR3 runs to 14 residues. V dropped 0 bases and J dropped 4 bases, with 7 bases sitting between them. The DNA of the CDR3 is TGCGCCAGCAGCCAAGACAGGGGTAATCAGCCCCAGCATTTT. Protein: CASSQDRGNQPQHF.

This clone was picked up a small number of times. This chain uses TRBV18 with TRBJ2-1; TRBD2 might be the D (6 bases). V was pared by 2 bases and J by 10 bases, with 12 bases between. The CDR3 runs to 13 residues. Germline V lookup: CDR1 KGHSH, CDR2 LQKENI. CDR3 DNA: TGTGCCAGCTCACCAGGTAGCGGCCGCGAGCAGTTCTTC. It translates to CASSPGSGREQFF.

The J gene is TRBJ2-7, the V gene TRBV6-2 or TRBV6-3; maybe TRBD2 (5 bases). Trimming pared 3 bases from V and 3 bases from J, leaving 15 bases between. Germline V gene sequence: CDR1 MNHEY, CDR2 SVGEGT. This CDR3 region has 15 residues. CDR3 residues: CASSYAGVRVYEQYF. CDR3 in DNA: TGTGCCAGCAGTTATGCCGGGGTCCGGGTCTACGAGCAGTACTTC.

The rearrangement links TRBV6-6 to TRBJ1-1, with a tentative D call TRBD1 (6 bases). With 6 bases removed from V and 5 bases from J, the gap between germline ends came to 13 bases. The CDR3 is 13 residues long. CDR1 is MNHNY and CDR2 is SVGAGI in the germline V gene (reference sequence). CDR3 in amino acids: CASSQQGWTEAFF. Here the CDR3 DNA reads TGTGCCAGCAGCCAACAGGGCTGGACTGAAGCTTTCTTT.

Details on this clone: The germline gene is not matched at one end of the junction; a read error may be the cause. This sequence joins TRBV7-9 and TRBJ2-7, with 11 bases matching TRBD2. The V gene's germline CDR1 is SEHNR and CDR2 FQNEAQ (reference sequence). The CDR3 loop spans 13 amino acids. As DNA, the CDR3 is TGTGCCAGCAGCTTAGAGAGGACTAGCGGGTTATCCTTC. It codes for CASSLERTSGLSF.

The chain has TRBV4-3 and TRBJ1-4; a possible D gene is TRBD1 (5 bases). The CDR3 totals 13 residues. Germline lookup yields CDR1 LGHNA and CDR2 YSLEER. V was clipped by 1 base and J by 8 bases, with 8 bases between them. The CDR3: CASSQGGGEKLFF. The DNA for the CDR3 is TGCGCCAGCAGCCAAGGGGGGGGAGAAAAACTGTTTTTT.

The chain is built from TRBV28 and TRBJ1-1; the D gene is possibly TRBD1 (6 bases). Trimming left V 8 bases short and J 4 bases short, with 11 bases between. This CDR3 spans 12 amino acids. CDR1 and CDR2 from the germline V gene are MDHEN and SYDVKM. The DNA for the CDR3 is TGTGCCAGCTTGGGGGCCGGCACTGAAGCTTTCTTT. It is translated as CASLGAGTEAFF. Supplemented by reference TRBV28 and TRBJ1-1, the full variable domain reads DVKVTQSSRYLVKRTGEKVFLECVQDMDHENMFWYRQDPGLGLRLIYFSYDVKMKEKGDIPEGYSVSREKKERFSLILESASTNQTSMYLCASLGAGTEAFFGQGTRLTVV.

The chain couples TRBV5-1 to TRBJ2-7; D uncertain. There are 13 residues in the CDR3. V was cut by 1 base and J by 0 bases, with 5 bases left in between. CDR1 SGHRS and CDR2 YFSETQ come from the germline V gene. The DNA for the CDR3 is TGCGCCAGCAGCTTGTCCTTCTCCTACGAGCAGTACTTC. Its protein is CASSLSFSYEQYF.

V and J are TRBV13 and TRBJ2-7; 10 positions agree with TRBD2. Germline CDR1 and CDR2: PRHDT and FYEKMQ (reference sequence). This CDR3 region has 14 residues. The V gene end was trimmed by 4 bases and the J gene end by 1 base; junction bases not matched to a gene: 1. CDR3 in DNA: TGTGCCAGCAGCTCTAGCGGGAGATCCTACGAGCAGTACTTC. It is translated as CASSSSGRSYEQYF.

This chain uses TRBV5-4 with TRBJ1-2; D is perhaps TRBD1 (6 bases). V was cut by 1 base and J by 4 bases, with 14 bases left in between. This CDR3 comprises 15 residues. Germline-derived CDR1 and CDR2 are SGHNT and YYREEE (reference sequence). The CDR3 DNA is TGTGCCAGCAGCTTGCTGGACAGTCCCTTCTATGGCTACACCTTC. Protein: CASSLLDSPFYGYTF.

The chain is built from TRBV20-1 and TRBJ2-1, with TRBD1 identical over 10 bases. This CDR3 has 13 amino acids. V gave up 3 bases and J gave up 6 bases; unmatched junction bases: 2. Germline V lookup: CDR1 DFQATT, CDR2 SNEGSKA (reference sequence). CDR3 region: CSASDRGPNEQFF. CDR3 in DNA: TGCAGTGCTAGTGACAGGGGGCCCAATGAGCAGTTCTTC.

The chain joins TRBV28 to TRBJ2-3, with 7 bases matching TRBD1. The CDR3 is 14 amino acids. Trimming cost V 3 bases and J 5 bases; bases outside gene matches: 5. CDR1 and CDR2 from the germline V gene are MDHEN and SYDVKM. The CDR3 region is CASSFDRVVDTQYF. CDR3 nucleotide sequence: TGTGCCAGCAGTTTTGACAGGGTAGTAGATACGCAGTATTTT. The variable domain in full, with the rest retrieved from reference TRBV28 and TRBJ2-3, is DVKVTQSSRYLVKRTGEKVFLECVQDMDHENMFWYRQDPGLGLRLIYFSYDVKMKEKGDIPEGYSVSREKKERFSLILESASTNQTSMYLCASSFDRVVDTQYFGPGTRLTVL.

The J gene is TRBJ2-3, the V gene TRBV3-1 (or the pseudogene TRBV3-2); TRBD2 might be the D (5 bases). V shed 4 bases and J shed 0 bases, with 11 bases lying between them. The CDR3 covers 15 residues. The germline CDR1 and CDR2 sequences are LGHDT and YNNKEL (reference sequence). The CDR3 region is CASSLGLGSTDTQYF. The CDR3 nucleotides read TGTGCCAGCAGCCTCGGACTGGGGAGCACAGATACGCAGTATTTT.

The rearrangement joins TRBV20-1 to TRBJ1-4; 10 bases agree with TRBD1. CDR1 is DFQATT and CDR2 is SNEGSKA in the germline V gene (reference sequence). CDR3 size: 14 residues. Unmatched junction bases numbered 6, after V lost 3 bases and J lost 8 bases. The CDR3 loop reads CSASRRDRGEKLFF. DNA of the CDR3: TGCAGTGCTAGTCGCCGGGACAGGGGCGAAAAACTGTTTTTT.

The chain's CDR3 is CASSLSGRGRGQPQHF. CDR3 sequence (DNA): TGTGCCAGCAGTTTATCGGGGCGGGGCAGGGGGCAGCCCCAGCATTTT. The chain joins TRBV28 to TRBJ1-5, with 7 bases matching TRBD1. Trimming removed 1 base from V and 7 bases from J; junction bases left unmatched: 10. The CDR3 is made up of 16 amino acids. The V gene's germline CDR1 is MDHEN and CDR2 SYDVKM.

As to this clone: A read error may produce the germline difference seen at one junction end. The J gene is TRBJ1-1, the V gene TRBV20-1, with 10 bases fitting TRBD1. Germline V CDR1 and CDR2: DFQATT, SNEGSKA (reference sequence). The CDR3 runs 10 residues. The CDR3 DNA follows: TGCAGTGTTATTGACAGGGGGCTGTACTTT. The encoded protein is CSVIDRGLYF.

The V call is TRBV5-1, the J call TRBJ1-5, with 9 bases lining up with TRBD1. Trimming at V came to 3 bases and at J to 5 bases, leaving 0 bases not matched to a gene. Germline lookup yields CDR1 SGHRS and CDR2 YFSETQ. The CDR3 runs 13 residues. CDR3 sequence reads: CASSWDRDQPQHF. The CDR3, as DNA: TGCGCCAGCAGCTGGGACAGGGATCAGCCCCAGCATTTT.

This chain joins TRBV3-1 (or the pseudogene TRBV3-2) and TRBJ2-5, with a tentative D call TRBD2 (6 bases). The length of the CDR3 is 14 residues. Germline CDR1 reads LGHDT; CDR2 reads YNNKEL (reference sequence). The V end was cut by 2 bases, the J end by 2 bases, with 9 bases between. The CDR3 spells CASSQRGSQETQYF. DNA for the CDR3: TGTGCCAGCAGCCAACGGGGGAGTCAAGAGACCCAGTACTTC.

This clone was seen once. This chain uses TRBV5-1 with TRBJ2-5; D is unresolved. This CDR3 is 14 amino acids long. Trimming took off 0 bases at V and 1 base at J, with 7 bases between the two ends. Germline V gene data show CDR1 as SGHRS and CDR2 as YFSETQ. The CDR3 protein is CASSLGAGQETQYF. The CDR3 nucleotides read TGCGCCAGCAGCTTGGGTGCAGGCCAAGAGACCCAGTACTTC.

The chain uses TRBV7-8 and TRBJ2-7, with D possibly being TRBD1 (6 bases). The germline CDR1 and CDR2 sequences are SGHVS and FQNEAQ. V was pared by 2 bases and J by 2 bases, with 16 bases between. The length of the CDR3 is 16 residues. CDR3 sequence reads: CASSLTPGTSPYEQYF. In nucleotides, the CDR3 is TGTGCCAGCAGCTTAACCCCAGGGACATCTCCCTACGAGCAGTACTTC.

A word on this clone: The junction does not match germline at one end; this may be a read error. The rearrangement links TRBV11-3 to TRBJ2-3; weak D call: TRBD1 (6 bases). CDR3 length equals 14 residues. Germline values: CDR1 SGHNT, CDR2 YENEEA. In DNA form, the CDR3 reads TGTGCCAGCAGCCTAGACAGGTGGGCAGATACGCAGTATTTT. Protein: CASSLDRWADTQYF.